This TCR beta chain was found in a study of T cell repertoires in cytomegalovirus infection. V trimming: 7 bases; J trimming: 1 base; junction bases outside the gene matches: 5. The CDR3 is 13 amino acids. Germline-derived CDR1 and CDR2 are SQVTM and ANQGSEA. This clonotype has just one count. What it binds is not known. TCRdb fed the reads into MiXCR, producing one record per CDR3 protein. The table includes hundreds of thousands of distinct CDR3 sequences, 32% detected once. The rearrangement uses TRBV29-1 and TRBJ1-1; 8 nucleotides align to TRBD1. The receptor was isolated from a human donor in good health (CMV status not recorded). Some clones in this sample may be carry-over from other donors' samples. Sample: cultured CD8+ T cells from PBMCs, taken from culture after CMV antigen stimulation. CDR3 loop: CSATGGANTEAFF. CDR3 DNA sequence: TGCAGCGCCACAGGGGGGGCGAACACTGAAGCTTTCTTT.